Described below is a single T cell receptor (beta chain) sequence and its context. Its antigen is unknown. This specimen belongs to a study of CD8 T cells in ankylosing spondylitis. The CDR3 is 12 residues long. The V gene's germline CDR1 is SEHNR and CDR2 FQNEAQ (reference sequence). With 6 bases removed from V and 7 bases from J, the gap between germline ends came to 12 bases. Study outcomes and limitations: Several highly homologous variants made up a TCR beta motif, and this motif appeared characteristic of ankylosing spondylitis blood. Significant enrichment of disease-linked clones was reported in matched ankylosing spondylitis synovial fluid.

Quantitative molecular-barcoded 5'-RACE generated the TCR beta libraries. TCRdb fed the 5' RACE reads into MiXCR, producing one record per CDR3 protein. Among under 950,000 distinct CDR3 sequences listed, around 19% were seen once. Material: blood, either unsorted or a sorted T cell fraction (not recorded which). The TCR sequence derives from a male donor with ankylosing spondylitis. V usage is TRBV7-9 and J usage is TRBJ1-1; D ambiguous. The CDR3 loop reads CASSPSTDEAFF. CDR3 sequence (DNA): TGTGCCAGCAGTCCCAGCACAGATGAAGCTTTCTTT.